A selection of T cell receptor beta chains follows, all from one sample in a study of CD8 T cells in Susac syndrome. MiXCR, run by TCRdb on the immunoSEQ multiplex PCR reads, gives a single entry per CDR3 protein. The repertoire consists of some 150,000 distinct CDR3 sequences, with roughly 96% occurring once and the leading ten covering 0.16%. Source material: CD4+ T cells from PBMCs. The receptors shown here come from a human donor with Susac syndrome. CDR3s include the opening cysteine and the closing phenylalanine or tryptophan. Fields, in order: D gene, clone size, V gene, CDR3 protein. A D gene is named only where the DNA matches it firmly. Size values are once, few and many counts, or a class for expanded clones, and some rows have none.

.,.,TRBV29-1,CSVERAGPGNNEQFF
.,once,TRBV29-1,CSVEDGSFQHF
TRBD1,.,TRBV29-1,CSVPDRDISYEQYF
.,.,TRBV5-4,CASSLAGTDTIYF
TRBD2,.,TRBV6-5,CASSSLLAGGPYNEQFF
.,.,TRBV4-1,CASSQAQAQPYEQYF
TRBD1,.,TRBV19,CASSKQQGYNEQFF
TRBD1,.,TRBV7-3,CASSSTGIAGELFF
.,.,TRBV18,CASSLNPGRTDTQYF
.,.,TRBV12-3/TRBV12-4,CASSPDIREQYF
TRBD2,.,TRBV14,CASSQGWRPGLVVKEQFF
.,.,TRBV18,CASSPTEGRTEAFF
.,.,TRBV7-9,CASSQKGPNTEAFF
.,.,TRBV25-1,CASSDLQGYHF
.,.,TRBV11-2,CASSLIGGYAEAFF
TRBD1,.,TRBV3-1,CASSPKMGTGGVHYGYTF
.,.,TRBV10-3,CAISEGSSYGYTF
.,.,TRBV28,CASSLGGIAKNIQYF
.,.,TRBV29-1,CSVDKGRNYGYTF
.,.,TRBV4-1,CASSQDLVGGRFF
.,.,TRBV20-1,CSAVYRSGDEKLFF
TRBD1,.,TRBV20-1,CSALLQTGHYEQYF
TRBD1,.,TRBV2,CASIRDSNYEQYF
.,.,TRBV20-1,CSASDRTQYF
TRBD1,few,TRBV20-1,CSARETGFYGYTF
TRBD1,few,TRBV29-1,CSADRGAGGYTF
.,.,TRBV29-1,CSADGDRYGEQYF
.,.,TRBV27,CASSPYSNQPQHF
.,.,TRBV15,CATSSGRLNYGYTF
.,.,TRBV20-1,CSARLAGSLNEQFF
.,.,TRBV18,CASSPLGDEQFF
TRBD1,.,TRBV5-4,CASSLAIPGQKNIQYF
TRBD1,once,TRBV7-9,CASSLPGQNSPLHF
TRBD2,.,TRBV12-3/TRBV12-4,CASSLGYSGADEQFF
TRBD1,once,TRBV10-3,CAVTGGNTYGYTF
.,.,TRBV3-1,CASSQEGAIYGYTF
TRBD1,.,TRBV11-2,CASSLEDRGPYEQYF
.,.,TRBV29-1,CSVVTGPEAFF
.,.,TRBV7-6,CASSPNYNEQFF
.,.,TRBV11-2,CASSRGGEETQYF
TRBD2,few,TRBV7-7,CASSFSGASTDTQYF
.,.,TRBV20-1,CSAGTQTESSYNSPLHF